This T cell receptor beta chain was captured by sequencing in a study of molecular identifiers for immune sequencing clone quantification. Germline assignment: CDR1 SGDLS and CDR2 YYNGEE. This CDR3 has 15 amino acids. The V end was cut by 3 bases, the J end by 2 bases, with 13 bases between. A word on this clonotype: As yet, its antigen is unknown.

General study points: Clones carrying above 20 RNA copies accounted for over 98% of effector molecules, under 1% in naive cells.

Previously described methods and listed TCR primers were employed for the bulk TCR libraries. From the PCR reads, TCRdb called clonotypes with MiXCR, one entry per CDR3 protein. Of approximately 630,000 distinct CDR3 sequences in the sample, approximately 24% were seen once. The chain is built from TRBV9 and TRBJ2-3; D is unresolved. This receptor was identified in a human donor in good health. Some libraries in this study had Jurkat cell RNA spiked in. Sequencing was done on a sample of naive CD8+ T cells from blood, with Jurkat cell RNA spiked in. Noted subset: FACS-sorted CD8+CD4-CCR7+CD45RA+ naive T cells. Here the CDR3 reads CASSAPTELTDTQYF. The CDR3 DNA sequence: TGTGCCAGCAGCGCCCCAACGGAACTCACAGATACGCAGTATTTT. Full variable domain (remainder filled in from reference TRBV9 and TRBJ2-3): DSGVTQTPKHLITATGQRVTLRCSPRSGDLSVYWYQQSLDQGLQFLIQYYNGEERAKGNILERFSAQQFPDLHSELNLSSLELGDSALYFCASSAPTELTDTQYFGPGTRLTVL.